This T cell receptor beta chain was found in a study of blood T cell repertoires in COVID-19. Sequencing used immunoSEQ multiplex PCR; TCRdb keeps in-frame clones, though not all of them. The data contain under 150,000 clones, approximately 81% of them singletons. The ends were cut back, 3 bases at V and 6 bases at J, with 13 bases in the middle. Germline V gives CDR1 MNHEY, CDR2 SMNVEV (reference sequence). The CDR3 extends over 14 amino acids. The source material was peripheral blood. The origin of this receptor is a human donor in a cohort sampled during active COVID-19. The V gene is TRBV27, the J gene TRBJ2-3; TRBD1 might be the D (6 bases). The CDR3 spells CASSFFRGRDTQYF. The CDR3 DNA sequence: TGTGCCAGCAGTTTTTTCAGGGGTCGCGATACGCAGTATTTT.